This is a list of T cell receptor beta chains from one sample in a study of T cell repertoires in ileal Crohn's disease. TCRdb's copy holds only in-frame clones and misses some; the assay was immunoSEQ multiplex PCR. In the table there are 9,000 to 13,000 clones, roughly 80% of which are singletons. The specimen sequenced was ileal tissue. These receptors were taken from an adult with Crohn's disease. CDR3s include the opening cysteine and the closing phenylalanine or tryptophan.

V gene	CDR3 protein
TRBV5-1	CASSPTGGPTEAFF
TRBV7-9	CASSLTGAGANVLTF
TRBV6-6	CATCKLNTEAFF
TRBV5-1	CASSLAAGLAGELFF
TRBV5-1	CASSEQDRASGNTIYF
TRBV7-8	CASSLEGGVSYEQYF
TRBV18	CASSPADRLGNTEAFF
TRBV14	CASSQQLAERDEQFF
TRBV27	CASSPRRGETQYF
TRBV7-3	CASGRTELYGYTF
TRBV28	CASSPSQGNPGANVLTF
TRBV6-6	CASSYAGQGADVLTF
TRBV2	CASSWDSSYNEQFF
TRBV4-3	CASSQAPLAHEQFF
TRBV19	CASSILGGTETQYF
TRBV16	CASSQLEGTVSSYEQYF
TRBV19	CASSMSLAGEQYF
TRBV5-6	CASSLELRTEAFF
TRBV6-1	CASNGNRAGANVLTF
TRBV4-1	CASSQGPGTGGGYQPQHF
TRBV6-5	CASSYRQRNTEAFF
TRBV5-3	CARSRTSGSSGSYEQYF
TRBV6-5	CASSPIGTASYEQYF
TRBV4-1	CASSQDPKLAGTLNEQFF
TRBV2	CASIALDRPQETQYF
TRBV5-6	CASSLPGQSTDTQYF
TRBV30	CAWSVGLDTEAFF
TRBV5-6	CASSSLGTAGYEQYF
TRBV10-3	CAITVTDRGVEAFF
TRBV5-4	CASSLGGGATGANVLTF
TRBV7-3	CASSLNSGGNTGELFF
TRBV28	CASTNLQVPYGYTF
TRBV28	CASSLYYTTGLSNGYTF
TRBV5-1	CASSEGQGAWGYTF
TRBV5-1	CASSLSGVPSTDTQYF
TRBV9	CASSEGRQGNTIYF
TRBV28	CASRGTSAKTYNEQFF
TRBV30	CAWSAADWGHTF
TRBV5-1	CASSLGGTSGTDTQYF
TRBV6-4	CASSPPVQAFF
TRBV28	CASSLFPPESYEQYF
TRBV6-5	CASRGGLAGKGEQFF
TRBV10-3	CAINPGPSSGNTIYF
TRBV6-1	CASSEGSPEETQYF
TRBV2	CASRAPLGAGNTIYF
TRBV9	CASSVVSGQGEGYTF